The 24 T cell receptor beta chains below all came from one sample that was sequenced in a study of Graves' ophthalmopathy and Graves' hyperthyroidism. Amplification targeted the TCR beta CDR3 regions, with RNA transcripts as the source material. After a first-round RT-PCR with HTBI primers, a second-round multiplex PCR was run. Each CDR3 protein gets one entry after TCRdb re-called the multiplex PCR reads with MiXCR. The repertoire holds 650,000 to 800,000 distinct CDR3 sequences, with 35% to 45% as singletons. The specimen was peripheral blood. The receptors stem from an adult man with Graves' ophthalmopathy.

This clonotype was picked up many times. This chain links TRBV5-4 with TRBJ2-6; 7 positions agree with TRBD1. J lost 3 bases, V lost 4 bases, and 10 bases had no gene match. Looked up from germline, CDR1 is SGHNT and CDR2 is YYREEE (reference sequence). This CDR3 has 17 amino acids. The CDR3 DNA is TGTGCCAGCAGCCCGAAGACAGGGAATGATGGGGCCAACGTCCTGACTTTC. Translation: CASSPKTGNDGANVLTF.

This clonotype was counted at least ten times. V usage is TRBV7-2 and J usage is TRBJ2-5; perhaps TRBD2 as D (6 bases). CDR3 size: 14 residues. V was trimmed by 3 bases and J by 5 bases, leaving 13 bases between them. Germline lookup yields CDR1 SGHTA and CDR2 FQGNSA. The CDR3 DNA is TGTGCCAGCAGCTTGTGGGGAGGAGGGGAGACCCAGTACTTC. Its translation is CASSLWGGGETQYF.

The V and J genes are TRBV20-1 and TRBJ2-7; no clear D. With 6 bases removed from V and 0 bases from J, the gap between germline ends came to 12 bases. The length of the CDR3 is 13 residues. Germline assignment: CDR1 DFQATT and CDR2 SNEGSKA (reference sequence). CDR3 in DNA: TGCAGTGCAAATAGGGCGCACTCCTACGAGCAGTACTTC. Its translation: CSANRAHSYEQYF.

The genes are TRBV9 and TRBJ2-7; 9 nucleotides match TRBD2. In germline, CDR1 is SGDLS, CDR2 YYNGEE. The CDR3 is 15 residues long. DNA for the CDR3: TGTGCTAGACCCCTACTAGCGGGTACCTCCTACGAGCAGTACTTC. Its protein is CARPLLAGTSYEQYF.

About this clonotype itself: One base away lies a much larger clone, so this may be a sequencing read error. The chain carries TRBV7-2 and TRBJ2-2; weak D call: TRBD2 (5 bases). CDR3 length: 15 residues. CDR1 is SGHTA and CDR2 is FQGNSA in the germline V gene. In DNA form, the CDR3 reads TGTGCCAGCAGCCCCTTGAGGAGGAACACCGGGGAGCTGTCTTTT. Translated: CASSPLRRNTGELSF.

A note on this clonotype: Because it lacks the conserved phenylalanine or tryptophan at the end, this CDR3 is likely a read error. No DNA is shown, since the ends of the CDR3 on it are uncertain; the CDR3 is the one TCRdb lists. The chain couples TRBV7-9 to TRBJ2-6. Termini included, the CDR3 measures 13 amino acids. Germline CDR1 is SEHNR and CDR2 is FQNEAQ (reference sequence). The CDR3 loop reads CASSHSGANVLVL.

This clonotype was recorded at least ten times. The V call is TRBV2, the J call TRBJ2-2; 9 nucleotides match TRBD2. This CDR3 has 15 residues. The trim removed 6 bases at V and 7 bases at J, leaving 9 bases unmatched. Germline V gene data show CDR1 as SNHLY and CDR2 as FYNNEI. This chain's CDR3 is CASRVAAGGIGELFF. DNA of the CDR3: TGTGCCAGCAGAGTAGCAGCGGGGGGCATCGGGGAGCTGTTTTTT.

This clonotype showed up many times. The rearrangement joins TRBV19 to TRBJ1-5; D is undetermined. This CDR3 spans 14 amino acids. Germline V CDR1 and CDR2: LNHDA, SQIVND (reference sequence). V shed 7 bases and J shed 5 bases, with 15 bases lying between them. The CDR3 region is CASKSQGRHQPQHF. CDR3 coding DNA: TGTGCCAGTAAAAGTCAAGGGCGGCATCAGCCCCAGCATTTT.

This clonotype has just a few counts. J is TRBJ2-3 and V is TRBV10-3; tentative D call: TRBD2 (6 bases). V lost 6 bases and J 2 bases, leaving 9 bases between the germline ends. The CDR3 spans 13 residues. CDR1 and CDR2 from the germline V gene are ENHRY and SYGVKD. CDR3 in DNA: TGTGCCATCAGAACGGGGGACACAGATACGCAGTATTTT. This sequence encodes CAIRTGDTDTQYF.

The CDR3 protein is CASSLRAAPNYGYTF. The DNA of the CDR3 is TGTGCCAGCAGCCTACGGGCGGCCCCCAACTATGGCTACACCTTC. The chain recombines TRBV7-2 with TRBJ1-2; D is undetermined. V was pared by 5 bases and J by 2 bases, with 15 bases between. The CDR3 contains 15 residues. CDR1 SGHTA and CDR2 FQGNSA come from the germline V gene.

Of note for this clonotype: A single base separates this from a much larger clone, so it may be a read error. J is TRBJ2-5 and V is TRBV7-9; TRBD1 matches 9 bases. The germline CDR1 and CDR2 sequences are SEHNR and FQNEAQ (reference sequence). J lost 2 bases, V lost 3 bases, and 7 bases had no gene match. The CDR3 is 16 amino acids. The DNA for the CDR3 is TGTGCCAGCAGCTTTGGGGGACAGGGTCATCAAGAGACCCAGTACTTC. Amino acids: CASSFGGQGHQETQYF.

The chain recombines TRBV12-3 or TRBV12-4 with TRBJ2-7; D might be TRBD2 (5 bases). V was clipped by 4 bases and J by 3 bases, with 19 bases between them. The CDR3 covers 16 residues. The CDR3 bases are TGTGCCAGCAGTTACTCGATTCCGGCGGGCAACTACGAGCAGTACTTC. It translates to CASSYSIPAGNYEQYF.

This clonotype was seen a few times. The chain has TRBV7-9 and TRBJ1-4, with TRBD1 as a possible D gene (5 bases). Germline CDR1 SEHNR, CDR2 FQNEAQ (reference sequence). The CDR3 extends over 13 amino acids. Trimming shortened V by 1 base and J by 8 bases, and 8 bases separated the two germline ends. The CDR3 sequence: CASSLGGQEKLFF. For the CDR3, the DNA is TGTGCCAGCAGCTTAGGGGGCCAGGAAAAACTGTTTTTT.

Ten or more counts support this clonotype. The gene calls are TRBV7-9 and TRBJ1-1; TRBD1 is a possible D gene (6 bases). The V gene lost 5 bases and the J gene lost 2 bases, with 12 bases spanning the gap. Germline V gene data show CDR1 as SEHNR and CDR2 as FQNEAQ (reference sequence). The length of the CDR3 is 14 residues. As DNA, the CDR3 is TGTGCCAGCAGCCCCGGGACACTCAACACTGAAGCTTTCTTT. Residues: CASSPGTLNTEAFF.

This clonotype was counted a few times. The chain couples TRBV25-1 to TRBJ1-1; D might be TRBD1 (6 bases). The ends were cut back, 4 bases at V and 0 bases at J, with 9 bases in the middle. The CDR3 totals 14 residues. Germline loops: CDR1 MGHDK, CDR2 SYGVNS. CDR3 nucleotides: TGTGCCAGCAGTGCAACAGGGTTGAACACTGAAGCTTTCTTT. It specifies CASSATGLNTEAFF.

This clonotype was seen ten or more times. The genes are TRBV29-1 and TRBJ1-1; D is unresolved. The CDR3 runs 11 residues. Trimming pared 5 bases from V and 5 bases from J, leaving 9 bases between. The germline CDR1 and CDR2 sequences are SQVTM and ANQGSEA. CDR3 sequence: CSVYRVTEAFF. CDR3 DNA sequence: TGCAGCGTTTATAGGGTTACTGAAGCTTTCTTT. The whole variable domain, remainder taken from reference TRBV29-1 and TRBJ1-1, is SAVISQKPSRDICQRGTSLTIQCQVDSQVTMMFWYRQQPGQSLTLIATANQGSEATYESGFVIDKFPISRPNLTFSTLTVSNMSPEDSSIYLCSVYRVTEAFFGQGTRLTVV.

This rearrangement joins TRBV7-9 to TRBJ2-5; no clear D. TRBJ2-1 matches the DNA end more closely, so the J call is doubtful. Germline values: CDR1 SEHNR, CDR2 FQNEAQ (reference sequence). The length of the CDR3 is 11 residues. Written as DNA, the CDR3 is TGTGCCAGCAGCCAAGAGTGGTCTCAGTTCTTC. Translating it yields CASSQEWSQFF.

The J gene is TRBJ1-2, the V gene TRBV7-9, with no clear D. The CDR3 sequence is 16 residues long. V lost 5 bases and J 3 bases, leaving 19 bases between the germline ends. The germline V gene encodes CDR1 SEHNR and CDR2 FQNEAQ (reference sequence). The CDR3 DNA follows: TGTGCCAGCAGCATACCAGAGCGGGGAGGTCACTATGGCTACACCTTC. Translating gives CASSIPERGGHYGYTF. Complete variable domain (other parts from reference TRBV7-9 and TRBJ1-2): DTGVSQNPRHKITKRGQNVTFRCDPISEHNRLYWYRQTLGQGPEFLTYFQNEAQLEKSRLLSDRFSAERPKGSFSTLEIQRTEQGDSAMYLCASSIPERGGHYGYTFGSGTRLTVV.

This clonotype has a handful of counts. The DNA for the CDR3 is TGTGCCAGCAGCTCTCGGGCTGGCATGCCTTACCTCGGGCAGTACTTC. This sequence encodes CASSSRAGMPYLGQYF. The chain carries TRBV7-9 and TRBJ2-7; D is undetermined. This CDR3 is 16 amino acids long. V lost 4 bases and J 9 bases, leaving 25 bases between the germline ends. Germline-derived CDR1 and CDR2 are SEHNR and FQNEAQ (reference sequence).

The sample holds many counts of this clonotype. The rearrangement links TRBV2 to TRBJ2-7; 7 nucleotides match TRBD1. The CDR3 length is 12 residues. Trimming removed 6 bases from V and 7 bases from J; junction bases left unmatched: 6. CDR1 SNHLY and CDR2 FYNNEI come from the germline V gene. The CDR3 region is CASSPMTGEQYF. CDR3 in DNA: TGTGCCAGCAGCCCCATGACAGGGGAGCAGTACTTC.

This clonotype appeared many times. This chain connects TRBV7-8 to TRBJ1-1; unclear D gene. This CDR3 region has 15 residues. CDR1 SGHVS and CDR2 FQNEAQ come from the germline V gene. V lost 7 bases and J 0 bases, leaving 15 bases between the germline ends. The CDR3 here is CASIKVRLMNTEAFF. For the CDR3, the DNA is TGTGCCAGCATCAAGGTGCGGCTGATGAACACTGAAGCTTTCTTT.

This clonotype was observed many times. The rearrangement uses TRBV29-1 and TRBJ1-2, with D uncertain. This CDR3 is 10 amino acids long. Germline assignment: CDR1 SQVTM and CDR2 ANQGSEA. V gave up 3 bases and J gave up 8 bases, with 7 bases separating them. The CDR3 DNA follows: TGCAGCGTTGATGGTTGGGGCTACACCTTC. Translating it yields CSVDGWGYTF.

This clonotype was recorded many times. This chain connects TRBV5-8 to TRBJ1-6, with 9 bases matching TRBD1. Germline lookup yields CDR1 SGHTS and CDR2 YDEGEE. V trimming: 4 bases; J trimming: 11 bases; junction bases outside the gene matches: 7. The CDR3 spans 14 residues. The CDR3 sequence: CASSPGTGFTPLHF. CDR3 bases: TGTGCCAGCAGCCCGGGGACAGGGTTTACACCCCTCCACTTT.

The table lists this clonotype with many counts. This sequence joins TRBV2 and TRBJ1-5; D not certain. Germline CDR1 SNHLY, CDR2 FYNNEI. Trimming stripped 1 base from V and 1 base from J, with 5 bases between. The CDR3 is made up of 14 amino acids. The chain's CDR3 is CASSEGGSNQPQHF. CDR3 DNA: TGTGCCAGCAGTGAAGGGGGAAGCAATCAGCCCCAGCATTTT.